A selection of T cell receptor beta chains follows, all from one sample in a study of control samples from healthy donors and cancer patients. Measured with immunoSEQ multiplex PCR; TCRdb has only the in-frame clones, and not every one. The table lists tens of thousands of clones, less than 90% of them singletons. Material: blood. Source of these receptors: a woman aged 55-75 years in good health. Both conserved end residues are part of each CDR3. Each record gives: CDR3 length, V gene, clone size, D gene, J gene, CDR3 DNA, CDR3 protein. D genes are given only for firm matches. Rows give clone size only sometimes, using once, few, many, or a class for an expanded clone.

cdr3_length: 14; v_call: TRBV10-3; clone_size: -; d_call: -; j_call: TRBJ1-1; cdr3_nt: TGTGCCATCAGTGATCCGGGGATGAACACTGAAGCTTTCTTT; cdr3_aa: CAISDPGMNTEAFF
cdr3_length: 17; v_call: TRBV7-9; clone_size: -; d_call: TRBD2; j_call: TRBJ2-2; cdr3_nt: TGTGCCAGCAGCTTAGCTTCGGGGACTAGTGATCCCGGGGAGCTGTTTTTT; cdr3_aa: CASSLASGTSDPGELFF
cdr3_length: 17; v_call: TRBV19; clone_size: -; d_call: -; j_call: TRBJ2-6; cdr3_nt: TGTGCCAGTAGTATTGTGACAGCGGTCTCTGGGGCCAACGTCCTGACTTTC; cdr3_aa: CASSIVTAVSGANVLTF
cdr3_length: 14; v_call: TRBV9; clone_size: once; d_call: -; j_call: TRBJ2-3; cdr3_nt: TGTGCCAGCAGCGTAGACACTAACACAGATACGCAGTATTTT; cdr3_aa: CASSVDTNTDTQYF
cdr3_length: 16; v_call: TRBV5-1; clone_size: -; d_call: TRBD2; j_call: TRBJ2-3; cdr3_nt: TGCGCCAGCAGTACCGGGGGGTCTTCCGCCGTAGATACGCAGTATTTT; cdr3_aa: CASSTGGSSAVDTQYF
cdr3_length: 15; v_call: TRBV2; clone_size: -; d_call: TRBD2; j_call: TRBJ2-3; cdr3_nt: TGTGCCAGCACCACCTTAGCGGGGTTCACAGATACGCAGTATTTT; cdr3_aa: CASTTLAGFTDTQYF
cdr3_length: 14; v_call: TRBV29-1; clone_size: once; d_call: TRBD2; j_call: TRBJ2-1; cdr3_nt: TGCAGCGCCCGGGGGGGGACTAGAAGTAATGAGCAGTTCTTC; cdr3_aa: CSARGGTRSNEQFF
cdr3_length: 16; v_call: TRBV29-1; clone_size: -; d_call: TRBD1; j_call: TRBJ1-2; cdr3_nt: TGCAGCGTTGTCTGGGACAGGGGGCTTTTGGACTATGGCTACACCTTC; cdr3_aa: CSVVWDRGLLDYGYTF
cdr3_length: 13; v_call: TRBV19; clone_size: -; d_call: -; j_call: TRBJ1-2; cdr3_nt: TGTGCCAGTAGTCCACGGGCCCCAGGGGGCTACACCTTC; cdr3_aa: CASSPRAPGGYTF
cdr3_length: 15; v_call: TRBV6-6; clone_size: -; d_call: -; j_call: TRBJ1-1; cdr3_nt: TGTGCCAGCAGTTCTAAGGGGTTAGCGAACACTGAAGCTTTCTTT; cdr3_aa: CASSSKGLANTEAFF
cdr3_length: 12; v_call: TRBV15; clone_size: -; d_call: -; j_call: TRBJ1-5; cdr3_nt: TGTGCCACCAGCAGGGGCGGGTGGCCCCAGCATTTT; cdr3_aa: CATSRGGWPQHF
cdr3_length: 13; v_call: TRBV27; clone_size: once; d_call: -; j_call: TRBJ1-2; cdr3_nt: TGTGCCAGCAGTCTAACAGCGGCTCGAGGCTACACCTTC; cdr3_aa: CASSLTAARGYTF
cdr3_length: 16; v_call: TRBV18; clone_size: -; d_call: TRBD2; j_call: TRBJ2-1; cdr3_nt: TGTGCCAGCTCACCACCGAACGGGAGGACCTACAATGAGCAGTTCTTC; cdr3_aa: CASSPPNGRTYNEQFF
cdr3_length: 16; v_call: TRBV7-2; clone_size: -; d_call: -; j_call: TRBJ2-1; cdr3_nt: TGTGCCAGCAGCTTAGTTGGCGGGGGAGGGGGCAATGAGCAGTTCTTC; cdr3_aa: CASSLVGGGGGNEQFF
cdr3_length: 17; v_call: TRBV27; clone_size: once; d_call: -; j_call: TRBJ2-3; cdr3_nt: TGTGCCAGCACTAGTGTGGGTTTTCGGAAGCGCACAGATACGCAGTATTTT; cdr3_aa: CASTSVGFRKRTDTQYF
cdr3_length: 13; v_call: TRBV6-5; clone_size: -; d_call: -; j_call: TRBJ1-6; cdr3_nt: TGTGCCAGCATGATCAACAGGAATTCACCCCTCCACTTT; cdr3_aa: CASMINRNSPLHF
cdr3_length: 15; v_call: TRBV4-2; clone_size: -; d_call: TRBD1; j_call: TRBJ1-1; cdr3_nt: TGTGCCAGCACCTCCGGGACAGGGGGGGGGACTGAAGCTTTCTTT; cdr3_aa: CASTSGTGGGTEAFF
cdr3_length: 14; v_call: TRBV15; clone_size: -; d_call: -; j_call: TRBJ1-5; cdr3_nt: TGTGCCACCAGTTCAGGGGCCAGCAATCAGCCCCAGCATTTT; cdr3_aa: CATSSGASNQPQHF
cdr3_length: 13; v_call: TRBV19; clone_size: few; d_call: -; j_call: TRBJ2-2; cdr3_nt: TGTGCCAGTAGACCCGCGAACACCGGGGAGCTGTTTTTT; cdr3_aa: CASRPANTGELFF
cdr3_length: 16; v_call: TRBV13; clone_size: -; d_call: -; j_call: TRBJ2-1; cdr3_nt: TGTGCCAGCAGCTCTATTGGGGGTGAAGGGTACAATGAGCAGTTCTTC; cdr3_aa: CASSSIGGEGYNEQFF
cdr3_length: 13; v_call: TRBV9; clone_size: -; d_call: -; j_call: TRBJ2-5; cdr3_nt: TGTGCCAGCAGGTTCCGACAGGAGGAGACCCAGTACTTC; cdr3_aa: CASRFRQEETQYF
cdr3_length: 16; v_call: TRBV27; clone_size: -; d_call: -; j_call: TRBJ2-4; cdr3_nt: TGTGCCAGGTCCCTTACAGGGATACTAGCCAAAAACATTCAGTACTTC; cdr3_aa: CARSLTGILAKNIQYF
cdr3_length: 16; v_call: TRBV19; clone_size: -; d_call: -; j_call: TRBJ1-6; cdr3_nt: TGTGCCAGTAGTAACTACCGGACGGCCTCTTTTGCACCCCTCCACTTT; cdr3_aa: CASSNYRTASFAPLHF
cdr3_length: 15; v_call: TRBV7-2; clone_size: few; d_call: -; j_call: TRBJ2-7; cdr3_nt: TGTGCCAGCAGCTTAGGAGGGGCATTGTCCTACGAGCAGTACTTC; cdr3_aa: CASSLGGALSYEQYF
cdr3_length: 16; v_call: TRBV18; clone_size: -; d_call: -; j_call: TRBJ1-3; cdr3_nt: TGTGCCAGCTCTCCCGGTGGCGGGGGCTATGGAAACACCATATATTTT; cdr3_aa: CASSPGGGGYGNTIYF
cdr3_length: 16; v_call: TRBV5-1; clone_size: -; d_call: -; j_call: TRBJ2-6; cdr3_nt: TGCGCCAGCAGCTTGACGGGGAGCTCTGGGGCCAACGTCCTGACTTTC; cdr3_aa: CASSLTGSSGANVLTF
cdr3_length: 14; v_call: TRBV7-9; clone_size: -; d_call: -; j_call: TRBJ1-4; cdr3_nt: TGTGCCAGCAACCGTCAGTTCGGGGAGGAAAAACTGTTTTTT; cdr3_aa: CASNRQFGEEKLFF